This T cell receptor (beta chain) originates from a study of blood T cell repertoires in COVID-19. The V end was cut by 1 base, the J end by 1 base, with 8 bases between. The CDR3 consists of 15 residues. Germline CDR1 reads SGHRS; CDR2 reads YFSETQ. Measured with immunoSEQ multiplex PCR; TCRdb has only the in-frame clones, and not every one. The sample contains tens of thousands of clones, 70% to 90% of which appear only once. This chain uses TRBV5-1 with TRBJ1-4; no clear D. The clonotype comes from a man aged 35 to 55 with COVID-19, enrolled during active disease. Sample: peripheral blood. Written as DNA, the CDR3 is TGCGCCAGCAGCTTGTCCACGAGAACTAATGAAAAACTGTTTTTT. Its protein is CASSLSTRTNEKLFF.